This paragraph reports one T cell receptor (beta chain). What it recognizes is unknown. The sample belongs to a study of Ad26.COV2.S vaccination and SARS-CoV-2 variants. Overall study findings and caveats: Estimates derived from TCR breadth and depth analyses may have underestimated total T cell responses. Vaccine recipients had higher spike-specific TCR breadth than placebo recipients.

Some clones are missing from TCRdb's copy, which holds only in-frame ones; the method was immunoSEQ multiplex PCR. Of about 420,000 clones in the sample, approximately 87% are singletons; the top ten hold approximately 4%. Documented treatment: roughly 20 received Ad26.COV2.S at low or high dose, single or two shots; about 5 received placebo; per-sample allocation not given. Collection of the samples took place on day 63 after the first injection of vaccine or placebo. An Ad26 vector that expressed Wuhan-strain SARS-CoV-2 spike constituted the vaccine. Trimming at V came to 5 bases and at J to 5 bases, leaving 11 bases not matched to a gene. CDR1 and CDR2 from the germline V gene are MNHEY and SMNVEV (reference sequence). This CDR3 region has 15 residues.

The chain carries TRBV27 and TRBJ1-2; 7 bases align to TRBD1. The specimen comprised peripheral blood, sampled in a trial of Ad26.COV2.S vaccine versus placebo. The TCR originated in a person between 18 and 65 years old who received the Ad26.COV2.S COVID-19 vaccine or a placebo. In DNA, the CDR3 is TGTGCCAGCAGTCCCGCTCCGGGACAGATATATGGCTACACCTTC. The encoded protein is CASSPAPGQIYGYTF.